The TCR beta chain described here comes from a study of vaccination effects on CD4 cells after COVID-19. Worth noting for this clone: The antigen is not known.

Some clones are missing from TCRdb's copy, which holds only in-frame ones; the method was immunoSEQ multiplex PCR. The repertoire consists of around 40,000 clones, with approximately 81% occurring once and the leading ten covering 29%. The CDR3 covers 13 residues. Losses at the gene ends were 2 bases for V and 7 bases for J; bases not matched to a gene: 2. Per the germline V gene, CDR1 is SGHTA and CDR2 is FQGTGA. Ahead of sequencing, the ViraFEST assay grew antigen-specific CD4+ T cells using viral peptide pools. Subsequent to a culture period of under twelve days, CD4+ T cells were isolated. The person acquired a PCR-confirmed SARS-CoV-2 infection between March and December 2020.

The sequenced sample was CD4+ T cells from PBMCs cultured with a peptide pool, obtained before COVID-19 vaccination. This TCR was sampled from a human donor who had a prior SARS-CoV-2 infection. The gene calls are TRBV7-3 and TRBJ2-4, with 7 nucleotides matching TRBD2. The CDR3 nucleotides are TGTGCCAGCAGCTTAGGGAGGGGTAACATTCAGTACTTC. Translating gives CASSLGRGNIQYF.